This T cell receptor beta chain was sequenced in a study of blood T cell repertoires in COVID-19 (dated by TCRdb to between 2020 and 2021). Background for the entire study: The collaborator samples originated in the United States, Italy and Spain and spanned the acute and convalescent phases of COVID-19. Subjects who had been exposed to COVID-19, were actively infected with it, or had recovered from it provided the deeply sampled blood TCRbeta repertoires that made up the dataset. Where available, HLA class I and class II types were taken from metadata supplied by the sample provider and were not determined by assay-based typing. Sample metadata almost always included a de-identified subject ID, COVID-19 status, age in years and sex. The prospective study material was composed of cDNA or gDNA derived from T cells, B-cell-depleted T cells, or PBMCs. The samples were drawn from the first 160 participants of the ongoing ImmuneRACE study and from some 1,300 subjects provided by 6 global collaborators. A freely available public database, intended as a resource for researchers studying the immune response to SARS-CoV-2, is where the repertoires were released. The investigation overall reported the following: The quantity of clinical and demographic metadata differed by source and by participant and was supplied without curation.

The immunoSEQ Assay, a bias-controlled multiplex PCR, was used to amplify TCRbeta CDR3 regions from genomic DNA. On the study's bioinformatics: The number of nucleated cells in each sample was estimated from the amplification of reference gene primers within the assay. Sequence reads were collapsed and filtered to measure the absolute abundance of every unique TCRbeta CDR3 rearrangement. For each sample, productive Simpson clonality was calculated as the square root of Simpson's diversity index across productive rearrangements. The clones in this table, taken by TCRdb from immuneACCESS, are in-frame only. Not every clone is retained; where verified, under half of the shortfall comes from an unresolved V gene, and the cause of the rest is unknown. V and J calls and clone size are given by that table; D and trimming were obtained from the DNA. The sample table contains about 150,000 clones; only one count was recorded for about four fifths of them. The ten biggest clones cover around 3.2% of the sample.

In the germline V gene, CDR1 corresponds to SGHNT and CDR2 to YENEEA. Compared with germline, V lacks 7 bases and J lacks 3 bases; bases without a gene match: 6. The CDR3 measures 14 amino acids from cysteine to phenylalanine. CDR3 DNA only is kept here, 42 bases in frame from base 1. Participants in the prospective study were aged about 18 to 89 years, lived in more than 20 United States geographic areas, and enrolled through a virtual design. Cohort assignment in the prospective study relied on participant-reported clinical history from a screening survey and a study questionnaire. Mobile phlebotomists in the prospective study collected whole blood, serum and a nasopharyngeal or oropharyngeal swab from every participant. Participants in the prospective study had the option to provide additional blood draws and questionnaires over a 2-month period. Prospective study blood samples were shipped either frozen or at room temperature before DNA extraction.

The count of this clone is one. The specificity of this receptor is unknown. Base qualities are not provided; no much larger clone lies one nucleotide away. Sequencing was carried out using PBMCs or T cells enriched from blood (not recorded which). The receptor's source is a woman between 50 and 59 years old with acute COVID-19. The chain joins TRBV11-3 to TRBJ2-3; 8 middle bases align to TRBD1. The DNA sequence is TGTGCCAGCACCCAAGGACAGGGTACAGATACGCAGTATTTT. Its protein is CASTQGQGTDTQYF.